This TCR beta chain was sequenced in a study of cytomegalovirus exposure and HLA in healthy donors. Study-wide points: Immune exposure information available was restricted to CMV serostatus.

PCR used 60 Vbeta primers and 13 Jbeta primers. Method: immunoSEQ multiplex PCR; TCRdb's copy keeps in-frame clones and lacks some. The table has some 97,000 clones, about 80% seen once. The CDR3 is made up of 14 amino acids. Trimming took off 7 bases at V and 6 bases at J, with 19 bases between the two ends. The V gene's germline CDR1 is SGHAT and CDR2 FQNNGV. Comment on this clone: Its target is not known.

The V call is TRBV11-2, the J call TRBJ2-7; D perhaps matches TRBD2 (5 bases). This TCR derives from a female donor in good health and CMV-seropositive. The source material was PBMCs. CDR3 region: CASTPSERAFEQYF. CDR3 DNA: TGTGCCAGCACCCCTTCTGAGAGGGCCTTCGAGCAGTACTTC.